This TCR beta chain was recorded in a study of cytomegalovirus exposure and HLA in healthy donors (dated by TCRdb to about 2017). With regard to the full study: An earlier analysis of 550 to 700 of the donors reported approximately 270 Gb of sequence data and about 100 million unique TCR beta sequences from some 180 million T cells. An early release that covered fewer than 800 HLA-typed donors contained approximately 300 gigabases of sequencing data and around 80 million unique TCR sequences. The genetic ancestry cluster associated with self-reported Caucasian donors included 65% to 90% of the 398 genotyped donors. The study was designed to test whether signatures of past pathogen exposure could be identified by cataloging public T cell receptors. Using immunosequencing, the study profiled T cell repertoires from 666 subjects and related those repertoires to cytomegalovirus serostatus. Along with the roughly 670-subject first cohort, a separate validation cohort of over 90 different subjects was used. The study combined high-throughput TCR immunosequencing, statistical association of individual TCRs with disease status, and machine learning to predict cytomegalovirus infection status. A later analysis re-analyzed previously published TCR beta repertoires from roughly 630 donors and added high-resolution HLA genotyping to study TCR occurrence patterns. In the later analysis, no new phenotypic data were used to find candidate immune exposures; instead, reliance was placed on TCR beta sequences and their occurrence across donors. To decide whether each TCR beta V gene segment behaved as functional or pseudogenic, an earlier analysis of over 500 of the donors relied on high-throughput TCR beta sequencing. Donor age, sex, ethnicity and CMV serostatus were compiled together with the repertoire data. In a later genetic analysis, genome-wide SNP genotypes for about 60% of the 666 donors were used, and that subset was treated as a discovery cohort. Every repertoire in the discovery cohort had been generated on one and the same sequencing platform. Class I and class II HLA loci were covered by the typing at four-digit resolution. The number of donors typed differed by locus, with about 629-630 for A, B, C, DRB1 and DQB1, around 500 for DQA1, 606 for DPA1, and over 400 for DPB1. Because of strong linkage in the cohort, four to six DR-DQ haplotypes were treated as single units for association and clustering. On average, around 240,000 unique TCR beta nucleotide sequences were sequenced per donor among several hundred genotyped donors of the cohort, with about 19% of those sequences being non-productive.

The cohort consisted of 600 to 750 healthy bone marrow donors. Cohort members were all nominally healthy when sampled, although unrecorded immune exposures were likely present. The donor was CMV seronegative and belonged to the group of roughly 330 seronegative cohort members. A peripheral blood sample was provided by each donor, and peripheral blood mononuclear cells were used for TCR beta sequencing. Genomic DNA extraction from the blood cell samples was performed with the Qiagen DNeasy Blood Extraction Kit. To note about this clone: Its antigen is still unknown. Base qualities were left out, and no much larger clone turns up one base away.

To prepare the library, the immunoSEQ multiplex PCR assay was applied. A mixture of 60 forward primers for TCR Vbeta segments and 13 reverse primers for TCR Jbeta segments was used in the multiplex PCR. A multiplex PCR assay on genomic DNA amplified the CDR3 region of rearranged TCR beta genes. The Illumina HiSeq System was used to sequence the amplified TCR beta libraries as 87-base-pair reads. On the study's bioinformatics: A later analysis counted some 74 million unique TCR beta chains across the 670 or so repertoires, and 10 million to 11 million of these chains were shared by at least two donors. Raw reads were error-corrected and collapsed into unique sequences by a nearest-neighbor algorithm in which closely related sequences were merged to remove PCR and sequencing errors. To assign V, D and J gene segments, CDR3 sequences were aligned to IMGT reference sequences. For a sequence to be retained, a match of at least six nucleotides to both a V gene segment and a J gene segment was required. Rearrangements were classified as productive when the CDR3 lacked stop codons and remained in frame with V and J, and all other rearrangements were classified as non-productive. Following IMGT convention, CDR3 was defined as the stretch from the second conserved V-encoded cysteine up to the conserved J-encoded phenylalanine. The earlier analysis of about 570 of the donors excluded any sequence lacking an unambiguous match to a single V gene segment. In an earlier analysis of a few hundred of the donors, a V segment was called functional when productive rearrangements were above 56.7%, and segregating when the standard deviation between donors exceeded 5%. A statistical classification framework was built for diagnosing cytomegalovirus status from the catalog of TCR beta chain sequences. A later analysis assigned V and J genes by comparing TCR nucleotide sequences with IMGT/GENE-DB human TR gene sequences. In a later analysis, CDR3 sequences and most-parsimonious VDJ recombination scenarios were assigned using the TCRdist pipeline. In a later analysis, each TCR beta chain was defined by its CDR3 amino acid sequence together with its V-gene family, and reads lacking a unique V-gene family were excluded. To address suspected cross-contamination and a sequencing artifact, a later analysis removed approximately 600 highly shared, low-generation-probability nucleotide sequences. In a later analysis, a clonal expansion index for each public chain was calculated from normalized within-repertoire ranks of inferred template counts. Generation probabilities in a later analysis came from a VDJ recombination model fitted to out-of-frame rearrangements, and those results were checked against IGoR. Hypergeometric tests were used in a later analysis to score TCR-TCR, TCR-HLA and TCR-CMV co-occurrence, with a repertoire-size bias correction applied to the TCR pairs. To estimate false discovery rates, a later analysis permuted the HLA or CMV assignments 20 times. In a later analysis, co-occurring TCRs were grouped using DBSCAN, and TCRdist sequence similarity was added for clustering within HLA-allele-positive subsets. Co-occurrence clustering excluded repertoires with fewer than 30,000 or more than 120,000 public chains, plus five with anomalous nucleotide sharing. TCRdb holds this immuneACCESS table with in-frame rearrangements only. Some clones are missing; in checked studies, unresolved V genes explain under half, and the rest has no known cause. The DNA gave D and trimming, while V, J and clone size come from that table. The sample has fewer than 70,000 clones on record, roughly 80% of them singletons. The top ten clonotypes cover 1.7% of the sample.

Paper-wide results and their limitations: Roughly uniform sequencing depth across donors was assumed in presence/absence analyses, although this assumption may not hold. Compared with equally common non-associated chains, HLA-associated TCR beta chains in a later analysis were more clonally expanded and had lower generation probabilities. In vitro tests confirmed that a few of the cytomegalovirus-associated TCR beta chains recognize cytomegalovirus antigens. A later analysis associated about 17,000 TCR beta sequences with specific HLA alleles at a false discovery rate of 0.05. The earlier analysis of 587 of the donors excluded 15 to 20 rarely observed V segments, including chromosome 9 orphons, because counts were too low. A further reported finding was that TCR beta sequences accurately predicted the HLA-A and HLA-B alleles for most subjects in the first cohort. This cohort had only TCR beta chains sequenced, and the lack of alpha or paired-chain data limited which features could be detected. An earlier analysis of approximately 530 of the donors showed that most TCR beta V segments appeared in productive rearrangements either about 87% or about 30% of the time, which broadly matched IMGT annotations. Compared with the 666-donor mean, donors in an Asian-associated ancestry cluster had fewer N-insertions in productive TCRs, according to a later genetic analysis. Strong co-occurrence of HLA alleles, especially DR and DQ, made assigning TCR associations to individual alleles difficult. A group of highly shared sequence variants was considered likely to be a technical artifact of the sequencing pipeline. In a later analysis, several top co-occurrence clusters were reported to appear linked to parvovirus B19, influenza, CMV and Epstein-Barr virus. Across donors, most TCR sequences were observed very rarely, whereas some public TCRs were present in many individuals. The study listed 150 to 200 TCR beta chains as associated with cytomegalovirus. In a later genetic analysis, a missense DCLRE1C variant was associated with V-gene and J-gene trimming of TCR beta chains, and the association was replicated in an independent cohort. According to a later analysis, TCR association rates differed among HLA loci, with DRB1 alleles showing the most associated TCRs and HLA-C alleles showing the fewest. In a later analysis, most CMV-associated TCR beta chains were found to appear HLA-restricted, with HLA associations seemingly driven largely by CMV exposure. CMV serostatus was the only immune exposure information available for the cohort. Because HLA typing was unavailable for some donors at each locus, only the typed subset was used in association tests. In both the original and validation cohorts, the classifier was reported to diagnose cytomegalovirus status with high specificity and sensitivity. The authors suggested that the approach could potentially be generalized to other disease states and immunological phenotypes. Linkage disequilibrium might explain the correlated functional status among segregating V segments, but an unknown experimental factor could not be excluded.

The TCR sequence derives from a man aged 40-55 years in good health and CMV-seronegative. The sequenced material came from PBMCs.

The CDR3 amino acid sequence is: CASSQDLTSGNEQFF. The nucleotides read TGCGCCAGCAGCCAAGATCTGACATCCGGCAATGAGCAGTTCTTC. The V and J genes are TRBV4-1 and TRBJ2-1; no D gene is confidently identified. V drops 0 bases and J drops 6 bases, leaving 12 bases in between. The CDR3 spans 15 residues, from the cysteine through the phenylalanine. Only the CDR3 portion is preserved as DNA: 45 bases, with reading frame beginning at the first base. CDR1 and CDR2 were assigned from the germline V gene as MGHRA and YSYEKL.